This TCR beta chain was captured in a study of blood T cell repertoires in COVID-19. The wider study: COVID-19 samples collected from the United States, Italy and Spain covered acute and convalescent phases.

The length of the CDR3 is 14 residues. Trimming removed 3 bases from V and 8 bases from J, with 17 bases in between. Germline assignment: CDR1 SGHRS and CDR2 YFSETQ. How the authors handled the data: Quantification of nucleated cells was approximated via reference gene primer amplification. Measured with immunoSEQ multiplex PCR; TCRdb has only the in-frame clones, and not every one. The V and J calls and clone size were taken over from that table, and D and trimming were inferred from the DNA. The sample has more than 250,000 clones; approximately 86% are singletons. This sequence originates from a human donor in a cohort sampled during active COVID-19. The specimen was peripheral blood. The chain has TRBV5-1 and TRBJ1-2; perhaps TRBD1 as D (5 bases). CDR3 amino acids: CASSSGVSGGGYTF. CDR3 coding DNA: TGCGCCAGCAGCTCGGGGGTCAGCGGAGGGGGCTACACCTTC.